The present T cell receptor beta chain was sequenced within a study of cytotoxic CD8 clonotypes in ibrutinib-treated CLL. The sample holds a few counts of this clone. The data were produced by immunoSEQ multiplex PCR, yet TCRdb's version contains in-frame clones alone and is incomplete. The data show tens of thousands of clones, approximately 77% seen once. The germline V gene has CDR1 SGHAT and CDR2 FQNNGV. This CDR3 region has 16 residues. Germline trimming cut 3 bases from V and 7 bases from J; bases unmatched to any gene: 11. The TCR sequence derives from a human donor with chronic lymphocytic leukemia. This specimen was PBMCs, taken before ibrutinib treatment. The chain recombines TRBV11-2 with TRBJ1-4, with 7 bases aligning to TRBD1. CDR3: CASSFPSTGRSEKLFF. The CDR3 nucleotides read TGTGCCAGCAGCTTCCCCTCGACAGGGAGGTCTGAAAAACTGTTTTTT.